The T cell receptor beta chain under discussion was sequenced for a study of T cells in Graves' hyperthyroidism and ophthalmopathy (dated by TCRdb to between 2019 and 2020). General notes on the study: Peripheral blood was collected at initial diagnosis, before any treatment. TCR V-J signatures able to tell the groups apart were searched for in a discovery cohort of around 95 patients, of whom more than 40 had Graves' ophthalmopathy and under 65 had stable Graves' hyperthyroidism. An independent validation cohort of about 20 hyperthyroidism patients and approximately 15 patients who later progressed to ophthalmopathy tested prospective prediction of ophthalmopathy. The 75 to 100 discovery patients were divided at random into training and test sets in a 7:3 ratio. Thyroid tissue and blood T-cell repertoires from roughly 6 Graves' hyperthyroidism patients were also compared in the study. Once sampling was done, hyperthyroidism patients were given methimazole at a starting dose of 30 mg daily, whereas ophthalmopathy patients were given high-dose intravenous methylprednisolone. The paper reports TCR Vbeta CDR3 sequencing of roughly 140 peripheral blood samples: over 40 ophthalmopathy, under 80 hyperthyroidism and roughly 17 progressor patients. Study-wide findings and limitations: During validation, the model predicted progression to ophthalmopathy a median of around six months ahead of onset, with around 70% sensitivity and more than 72% specificity. No statistical method was used to fix the sample size in advance, and group allocation was not hidden from the investigators. Blood samples also contained most of the expanded thyroid clonotypes (frequency above 0.001), which suggests that blood repertoires may reflect thyroid immune responses. A 13 V-J signature model separated ophthalmopathy from stable hyperthyroidism, with over 85% sensitivity and 81% to 83% specificity in cross-validation and 80%/75% in testing.

The germline V gene gives CDR1 as SNHLY and CDR2 as FYNNEI. Trimming leaves V shorter by 5 bases and J shorter by 12 bases, with the junction holding 11 bases beyond the gene matches. The CDR3 starts with the cysteine, ends with the phenylalanine, and has 13 residues. Here the CDR3 DNA is all that survives: 39 bases in frame from base 1. Amplification of TCR beta CDR3 regions was carried out from RNA transcripts. The first round of RT-PCR for the TCR CDR3 was performed with the HTBI primer set and the Qiagen OneStep RT-PCR kit. Libraries were constructed in a second round of multiplex PCR, after which size selection and purification were performed. Sequencing of the libraries was done on an Illumina HiSeq2000 using paired-end 100 bp reads. The original pipeline was this. SOAPnuke was used to process the raw data, removing reads that contained adapters or uncalled bases, had a mean Phred below 15, or lacked an exact match to the constant primer or identifier. COPE v1.2.5 was used to merge the high-quality paired reads, and each unique nucleotide sequence was defined as a clonotype. MiTCR v1.1 was used to align clonotypes to the IMGT TRBV, TRBD and TRBJ reference segments. Only V-J combinations with frequency above 0.0001, covering about 99% of repertoires, were analysed. A TCS score was defined as the ratio between F50 (clonal expansion) and ExV (chaos), using BLOSUM62-based TCRdist between CDR3 peptides within each V-J. Welch's t-statistics and random forest reduced roughly 500 V-J features to fewer than 15, which were used in a naive Bayes classifier (R e1071). In TCRdb, the public reads were trimmed at Q25 with fastp and aligned with MiXCR, with productive beta chains retained. Every entry covers one CDR3 protein and lists the most common genes and DNA from its rows. Here the V and J calls rest on TCRdb's processing, not on the authors' analysis. The sample table contains 640,000 or so distinct CDR3 sequences; only one count was recorded for around 14% of them. 7.1% of the sample belongs to the ten largest clones.

Ophthalmopathy patients had moderately to severely active disease, Clinical Activity Score of at least 3, NOSPECS grade of at least 4, and duration under 3 months. Any patient with an uncontrolled infection, another autoimmune disease, pregnancy or lactation was excluded. Diagnoses relied on clinical symptoms, serum thyroxine and TRAb, thyroid ultrasound and orbital computed tomography. PBMCs were separated from around 9.1 ml of fresh peripheral blood using Ficoll-Paque density gradient centrifugation. Total RNA was extracted with Trizol reagent, and quality was checked on an Agilent 2100 Bioanalyzer. About this clonotype: Its antigen specificity is not known. Base qualities are not recorded, but no much larger clone differs from it by a single base.

The sequence was collected from a woman aged 18-35 years with Graves' ophthalmopathy. The source material was blood. The rearranged segments are TRBV2 and TRBJ1-2; 8 central nucleotides agree with TRBD1. The CDR3 here reads CASSLSGTGVDTF. The nucleotide sequence is given as TGTGCCAGCAGTTTATCCGGGACAGGAGTAGACACCTTC.